This T cell receptor beta chain appears in the sequencing data of a study of blood T cell repertoires in COVID-19. Turning to the study itself: The samples span acute and convalescent COVID-19 from the United States, Italy and Spain.

The protocol was immunoSEQ multiplex PCR, while the TCRdb copy is restricted to in-frame clones and leaves out a portion. The repertoire consists of some 200,000 clones, with more than 75% occurring once and the leading ten covering around 13%. The length of the CDR3 is 13 residues. Trimming removed 0 bases from V and 1 base from J, with 4 bases in between. The germline V gene encodes CDR1 SGDLS and CDR2 YYNGEE. In the case of this clone: Additional DNA sequences in this sample encode the identical CDR3.

The chain has TRBV9 and TRBJ1-2; D is uncertain. This TCR was sampled from a human donor in a cohort sampled during active COVID-19. The sequenced sample consisted of peripheral blood. This CDR3 is CASSVDSNYGYTF. CDR3 coding DNA: TGTGCCAGCAGCGTAGACAGTAACTATGGCTACACCTTC. The entire variable domain, with the rest obtained from reference TRBV9 and TRBJ1-2, is as follows: DSGVTQTPKHLITATGQRVTLRCSPRSGDLSVYWYQQSLDQGLQFLIQYYNGEERAKGNILERFSAQQFPDLHSELNLSSLELGDSALYFCASSVDSNYGYTFGSGTRLTVV.